The table lists the clone carrying this TCR beta chain with a few counts. The sample belongs to a study of blood T cell repertoires in COVID-19. Study-level background: Spain, Italy and the United States supplied samples that represented acute and convalescent COVID-19. Nucleic acid was either cDNA or gDNA, and it came from T cells, B-cell-depleted T cells, or PBMCs.

Authors' processing steps: Counts of nucleated cells, estimated from reference gene primer amplification, were obtained. Assay: immunoSEQ multiplex PCR; the TCRdb copy retains only in-frame clones and omits some. The V and J calls and the clone size are those of that table, but D and trimming were determined from the DNA. The data show approximately 140,000 clones, about 91% seen once. The sample was peripheral blood. This TCR was sampled from a human donor in a cohort sampled during active COVID-19.

The DNA for the CDR3 is TGTGCCAGCAGCCCTCGGGGGACAGCACAGCCCCAGCATTTT. Encoded protein: CASSPRGTAQPQHF. This chain joins TRBV7-9 and TRBJ1-5; 7 bases agree with TRBD1. The CDR3 is 14 amino acids. The germline CDR1 and CDR2 sequences are SEHNR and FQNEAQ (reference sequence). V lost 5 bases and J lost 7; bases outside the gene matches: 8.